Shown below are 14 T cell receptor beta chains from a single sample sequenced in a study of T cells after yellow fever vaccination. TCRdb processed the 5' RACE reads anew with MiXCR; each CDR3 protein has one entry. The table lists more than 45,000 distinct CDR3 sequences, approximately 5.7% of them singletons, with about 28% in the top ten. The specimen comprised PBMCs, either bulk or a sorted T-cell subset (CD4+, CD8+, memory, or dextramer-sorted; not recorded which), sampled on the day of the yellow fever booster vaccination. These receptors all stem from a man between 18 and 35 years old who received the YFV17D yellow fever vaccine.

The rearrangement uses TRBV5-4 and TRBJ2-1, with TRBD2 as a possible D gene (5 bases). The CDR3 length is 12 residues. Deletions cut 4 bases from V and 7 bases from J, with 9 bases between. CDR1 and CDR2 (germline): SGHNT, YYREEE (reference sequence). The CDR3: CASSHTSNEQFF. CDR3 DNA: TGTGCCAGCAGCCACACTAGTAATGAGCAGTTCTTC.

This clonotype was seen many times. The rearrangement uses TRBV20-1 and TRBJ1-1, with 7 bases aligning to TRBD1. Germline CDR1 and CDR2: DFQATT and SNEGSKA (reference sequence). Losses at the gene ends were 5 bases for V and 1 base for J; bases not matched to a gene: 13. CDR3 size: 16 residues. CDR3 nucleotides: TGCAGTGCTCTCGAAACGTTCGGGACAGCGAACACTGAAGCTTTCTTT. Translation gives CSALETFGTANTEAFF.

This clonotype was seen at least ten times. The chain joins TRBV5-5 to TRBJ2-1, with no clear D. Trimming took off 1 base at V and 0 bases at J, with 5 bases between the two ends. The germline gives CDR1 SGHKS, CDR2 YYEKEE (reference sequence). The CDR3 has 14 amino acids. The CDR3 region is CASSLLSSYNEQFF. CDR3 DNA: TGTGCCAGCAGCTTGCTAAGCTCCTACAATGAGCAGTTCTTC.

There are a few counts of this clonotype. The chain links TRBV11-2 to TRBJ2-1; D not resolved. Trimming stripped 3 bases from V and 4 bases from J, with 16 bases between. CDR1 is SGHAT and CDR2 is FQNNGV in the germline V gene. This CDR3 spans 16 amino acids. The CDR3: CASSFFHSALYNEQFF. The CDR3 DNA sequence: TGTGCCAGCAGCTTCTTCCACAGTGCGCTTTACAATGAGCAGTTCTTC. The variable domain in full, completed from reference TRBV11-2 and TRBJ2-1, reads EAGVAQSPRYKIIEKRQSVAFWCNPISGHATLYWYQQILGQGPKLLIQFQNNGVVDDSQLPKDRFSAERLKGVDSTLKIQPAKLEDSAVYLCASSFFHSALYNEQFFGPGTRLTVL.

In this sample, this clonotype turned up many times. The V and J genes are TRBV12-3 or TRBV12-4 and TRBJ1-2; a weak D match, TRBD1 (5 bases). V lost 3 bases and J lost 4, with 6 bases in between. The CDR3 contains 12 residues. The DNA of the CDR3 is TGTGCCAGCAGTTTTGACAGCTATGGCTACACCTTC. It translates to CASSFDSYGYTF.

This clonotype was recorded a few times. J is TRBJ1-5 and V is TRBV5-5; no firm D call. The V gene's germline CDR1 is SGHKS and CDR2 YYEKEE (reference sequence). The CDR3 is 16 amino acids. V gave up 0 bases and J gave up 0 bases, with 10 bases separating them. As DNA, the CDR3 is TGTGCCAGCAGCTTGGGAACCGTCCTTAGCAATCAGCCCCAGCATTTT. Its protein is CASSLGTVLSNQPQHF.

This chain joins TRBV18 and TRBJ2-1; the D is unclear. The CDR3 runs to 15 residues. CDR1 is KGHSH, CDR2 LQKENI, per germline. V was shortened by 6 bases and J by 0 bases, with 12 bases between the two germline ends. The CDR3 sequence is CASSPGLSSYNEQFF. The CDR3 region has the DNA TGTGCCAGCTCCCCCGGCCTCAGCTCCTACAATGAGCAGTTCTTC.

This clonotype was recorded at least ten times. The V and J genes are TRBV18 and TRBJ2-3; 10 bases are a match to TRBD1. V lost 4 bases and J lost 4; bases outside the gene matches: 5. The CDR3 spans 15 residues. Germline V gene sequence: CDR1 KGHSH, CDR2 LQKENI. The CDR3 spells CASSLPGQGPDTQYF. In DNA form, the CDR3 reads TGTGCCAGCTCACTCCCGGGACAGGGGCCAGATACGCAGTATTTT. Based on the CDR3 plus reference TRBV18 and TRBJ2-3, the full variable domain is NAGVMQNPRHLVRRRGQEARLRCSPMKGHSHVYWYRQLPEEGLKFMVYLQKENIIDESGMPKERFSAEFPKEGPSILRIQQVVRGDSAAYFCASSLPGQGPDTQYFGPGTRLTVL.

This clonotype has at least ten counts. The junction and the germline gene differ at one end; a read error may be behind it. The chain employs TRBV10-3 and TRBJ1-1; D may be TRBD1 (5 bases). Germline V gene data show CDR1 as ENHRY and CDR2 as SYGVKD. The CDR3 spans 13 residues. The CDR3 spells CAIRGRMNTEAFF. In DNA form, the CDR3 reads TGTGCCATCAGGGGACGGATGAACACTGAGGCTTTCTTT.

The rearrangement uses TRBV10-3 and TRBJ2-7, with D possibly TRBD1 on 6 matching bases. The V end lost 8 bases, the J end lost 1 base, and 18 bases lay between the germline ends. The CDR3 loop spans 15 amino acids. Per germline, CDR1 ENHRY and CDR2 SYGVKD. The CDR3 DNA is TGTGCCATCTCATGGGAACAGGGACCTTCCTACGAGCAGTACTTC. Translating gives CAISWEQGPSYEQYF.

This clonotype was detected ten times or more. The chain employs TRBV7-3 and TRBJ1-1; D gene uncertain. Looked up from germline, CDR1 is SGHTA and CDR2 is FQGTGA. CDR3 size: 12 residues. V lost 4 bases and J lost 1, with 4 bases in between. CDR3 sequence: CASSSENTEAFF. The CDR3 bases are TGTGCCAGCAGCTCCGAGAACACTGAAGCTTTCTTT.

This clonotype was found a few times. The V call is TRBV7-8, the J call TRBJ2-7; D call uncertain. CDR1 is SGHVS and CDR2 is FQNEAQ in the germline V gene. Trimming took off 2 bases at V and 1 base at J, with 9 bases between the two ends. The CDR3 consists of 14 residues. CDR3 DNA: TGTGCCAGCAGCTTAATAAGAGAGTCCTACGAGCAGTACGTC. It specifies CASSLIRESYEQYV.

This clonotype was detected ten times or more. The rearrangement links TRBV12-3 or TRBV12-4 to TRBJ2-7; weak D call: TRBD1 (6 bases). The CDR3 sequence is 15 residues long. Deletions cut 5 bases from V and 6 bases from J, with 20 bases between. In DNA form, the CDR3 reads TGTGCCAGCAGTCCGGGAAGGGGGATTAGCTCCGAGCAGTACTTC. This sequence encodes CASSPGRGISSEQYF.

This clonotype showed up just a few times. The V and J genes are TRBV7-6 and TRBJ2-7; D is perhaps TRBD1 or TRBD2 (5 bases each). This CDR3 has 13 amino acids. Trimming removed 3 bases at V and 2 bases at J, with 8 bases between. Germline-derived CDR1 and CDR2 are SGHVS and FNYEAQ. CDR3 region: CASSFGGTYEQYF. DNA of the CDR3: TGTGCCAGCAGCTTTGGGGGAACCTACGAGCAGTACTTC.